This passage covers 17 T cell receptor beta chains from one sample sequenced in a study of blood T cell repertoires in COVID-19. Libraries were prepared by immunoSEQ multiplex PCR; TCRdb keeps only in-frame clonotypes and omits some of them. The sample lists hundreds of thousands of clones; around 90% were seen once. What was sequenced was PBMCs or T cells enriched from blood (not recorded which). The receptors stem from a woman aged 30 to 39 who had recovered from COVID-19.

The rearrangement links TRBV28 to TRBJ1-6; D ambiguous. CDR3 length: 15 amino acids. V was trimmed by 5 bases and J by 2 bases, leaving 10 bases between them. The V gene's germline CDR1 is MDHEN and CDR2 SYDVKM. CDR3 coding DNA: TGTGCCAGCAGTCTCGGTACAGCCTATAATTCACCCCTCCACTTT. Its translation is CASSLGTAYNSPLHF.

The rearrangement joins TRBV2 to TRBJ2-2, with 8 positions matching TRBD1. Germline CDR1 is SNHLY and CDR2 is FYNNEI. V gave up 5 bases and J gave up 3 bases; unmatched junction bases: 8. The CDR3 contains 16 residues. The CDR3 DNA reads TGTGCCAGCAGTCCCCAGACAGGGGAGTACACCGGGGAGCTGTTTTTT. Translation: CASSPQTGEYTGELFF.

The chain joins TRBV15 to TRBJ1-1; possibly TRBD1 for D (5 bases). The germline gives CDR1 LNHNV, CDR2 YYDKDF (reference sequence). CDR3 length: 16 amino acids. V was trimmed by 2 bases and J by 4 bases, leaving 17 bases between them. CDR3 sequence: CATSRLSVVGATEAFF. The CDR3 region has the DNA TGTGCCACCAGCAGACTTTCCGTTGTTGGGGCCACTGAAGCTTTCTTT.

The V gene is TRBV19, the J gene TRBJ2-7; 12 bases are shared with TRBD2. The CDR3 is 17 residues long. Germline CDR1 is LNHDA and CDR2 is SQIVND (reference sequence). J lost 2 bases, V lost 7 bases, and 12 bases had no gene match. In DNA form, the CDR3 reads TGTGCCAGTAAGGCGACTAGCGGGGGTCTACCCCCCTACGAGCAGTACTTC. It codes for CASKATSGGLPPYEQYF.

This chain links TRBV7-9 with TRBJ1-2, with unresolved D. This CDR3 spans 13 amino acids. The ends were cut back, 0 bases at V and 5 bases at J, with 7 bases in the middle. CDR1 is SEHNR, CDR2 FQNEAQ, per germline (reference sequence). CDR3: CASSLAPGYGYTF. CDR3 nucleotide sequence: TGTGCCAGCAGCTTAGCCCCCGGGTATGGCTACACCTTC.

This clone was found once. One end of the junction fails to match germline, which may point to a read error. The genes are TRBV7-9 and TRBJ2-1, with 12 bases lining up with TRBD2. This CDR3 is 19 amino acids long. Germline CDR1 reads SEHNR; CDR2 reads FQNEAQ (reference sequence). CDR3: CASCLAFRLAGVRGAEQFF. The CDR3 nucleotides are TGTGCCAGCTGCTTAGCCTTCCGACTAGCGGGAGTTCGAGGCGCTGAGCAGTTCTTC. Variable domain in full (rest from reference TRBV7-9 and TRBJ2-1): DTGVSQNPRHKITKRGQNVTFRCDPISEHNRLYWYRQTLGQGPEFLTYFQNEAQLEKSRLLSDRFSAERPKGSFSTLEIQRTEQGDSAMYLCASCLAFRLAGVRGAEQFFGPGTRLTVL.

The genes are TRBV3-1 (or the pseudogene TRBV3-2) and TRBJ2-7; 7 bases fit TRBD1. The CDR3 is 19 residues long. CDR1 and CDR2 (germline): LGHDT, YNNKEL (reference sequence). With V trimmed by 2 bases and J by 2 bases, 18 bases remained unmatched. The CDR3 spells CASSQIGMVSGGRPYEQYF. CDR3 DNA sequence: TGTGCCAGCAGCCAAATAGGGATGGTTTCAGGGGGTCGACCCTACGAGCAGTACTTC.

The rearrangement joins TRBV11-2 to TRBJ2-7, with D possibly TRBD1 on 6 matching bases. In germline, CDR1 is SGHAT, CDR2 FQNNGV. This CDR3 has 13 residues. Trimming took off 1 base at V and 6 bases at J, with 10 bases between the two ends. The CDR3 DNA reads TGTGCCAGCAGCTTAGCGGACAGCGTCGAGCAGTACTTC. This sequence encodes CASSLADSVEQYF. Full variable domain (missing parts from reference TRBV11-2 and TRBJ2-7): EAGVAQSPRYKIIEKRQSVAFWCNPISGHATLYWYQQILGQGPKLLIQFQNNGVVDDSQLPKDRFSAERLKGVDSTLKIQPAKLEDSAVYLCASSLADSVEQYFGPGTRLTVT.

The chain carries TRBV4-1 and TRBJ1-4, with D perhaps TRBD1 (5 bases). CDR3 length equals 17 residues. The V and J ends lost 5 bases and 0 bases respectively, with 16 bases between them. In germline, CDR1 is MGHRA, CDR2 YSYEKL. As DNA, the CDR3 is TGCGCCAGCAGCACAACTCGCGGGGGTACAACTAATGAAAAACTGTTTTTT. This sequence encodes CASSTTRGGTTNEKLFF.

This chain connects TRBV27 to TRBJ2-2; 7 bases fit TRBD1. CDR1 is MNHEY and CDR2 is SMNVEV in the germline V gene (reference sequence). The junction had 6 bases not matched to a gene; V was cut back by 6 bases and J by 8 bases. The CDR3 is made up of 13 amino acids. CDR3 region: CASRLQGSGELFF. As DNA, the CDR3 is TGTGCCAGCAGATTACAGGGGTCGGGGGAGCTGTTTTTT.

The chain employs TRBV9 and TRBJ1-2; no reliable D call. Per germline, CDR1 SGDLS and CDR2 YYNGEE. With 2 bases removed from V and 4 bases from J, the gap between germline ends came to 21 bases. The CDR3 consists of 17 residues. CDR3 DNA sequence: TGTGCCAGCAGCGTTGTCCCGGGAGGCACCGGAGTCTATGGCTACACCTTC. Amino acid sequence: CASSVVPGGTGVYGYTF.

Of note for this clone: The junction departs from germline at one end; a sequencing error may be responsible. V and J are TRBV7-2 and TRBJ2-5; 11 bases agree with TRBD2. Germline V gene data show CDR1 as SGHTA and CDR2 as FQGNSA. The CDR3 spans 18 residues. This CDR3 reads CASSLYRLAGGLGEAQYF. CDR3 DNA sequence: TGTGCCAGCAGCCTCTATCGGCTAGCGGGGGGTCTGGGAGAGGCCCAGTACTTC.

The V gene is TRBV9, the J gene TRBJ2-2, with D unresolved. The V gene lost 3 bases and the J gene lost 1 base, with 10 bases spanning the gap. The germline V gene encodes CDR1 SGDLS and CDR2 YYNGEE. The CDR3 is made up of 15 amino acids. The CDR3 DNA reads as TGTGCCAGCAGCGCCCTGACTGGGAACACCGGGGAGCTGTTTTTT. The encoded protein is CASSALTGNTGELFF.

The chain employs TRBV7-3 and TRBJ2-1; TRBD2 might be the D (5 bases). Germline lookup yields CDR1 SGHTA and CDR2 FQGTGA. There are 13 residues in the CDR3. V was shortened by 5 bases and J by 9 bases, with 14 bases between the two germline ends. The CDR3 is CASSPKAVGEQFF. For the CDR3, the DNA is TGTGCCAGCAGCCCCAAAGCGGTGGGTGAGCAGTTCTTC.

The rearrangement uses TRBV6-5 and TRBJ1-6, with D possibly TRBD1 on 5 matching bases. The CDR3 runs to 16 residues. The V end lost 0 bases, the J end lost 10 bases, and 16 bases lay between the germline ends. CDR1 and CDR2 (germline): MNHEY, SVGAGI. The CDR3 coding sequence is TGTGCCAGCAGTTACTCGGGGCTAGGAATGGCATCACCCCTCCACTTT. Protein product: CASSYSGLGMASPLHF.

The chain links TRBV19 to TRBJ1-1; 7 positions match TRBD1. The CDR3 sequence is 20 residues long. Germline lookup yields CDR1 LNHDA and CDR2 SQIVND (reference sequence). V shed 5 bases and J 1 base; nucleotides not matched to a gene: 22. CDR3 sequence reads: CASSLRAGTEVRGRNTEAFF. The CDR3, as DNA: TGTGCCAGTAGTTTGAGAGCCGGGACAGAAGTGAGAGGCCGGAACACTGAAGCTTTCTTT.

The CDR3 DNA sequence: TGTGCCAGCAGCCAAATCGTCCACAATGAGCAGTTCTTC. Amino acids: CASSQIVHNEQFF. The chain carries TRBV14 and TRBJ2-1; D call uncertain. The CDR3 length is 13 residues. Trimming removed 2 bases at V and 5 bases at J, with 7 bases between. CDR1 is SGHDN, CDR2 FVKESK, per germline. Full variable domain (rest looked up from reference TRBV14 and TRBJ2-1): EAGVTQFPSHSVIEKGQTVTLRCDPISGHDNLYWYRRVMGKEIKFLLHFVKESKQDESGMPNNRFLAERTGGTYSTLKVQPAELEDSGVYFCASSQIVHNEQFFGPGTRLTVL.